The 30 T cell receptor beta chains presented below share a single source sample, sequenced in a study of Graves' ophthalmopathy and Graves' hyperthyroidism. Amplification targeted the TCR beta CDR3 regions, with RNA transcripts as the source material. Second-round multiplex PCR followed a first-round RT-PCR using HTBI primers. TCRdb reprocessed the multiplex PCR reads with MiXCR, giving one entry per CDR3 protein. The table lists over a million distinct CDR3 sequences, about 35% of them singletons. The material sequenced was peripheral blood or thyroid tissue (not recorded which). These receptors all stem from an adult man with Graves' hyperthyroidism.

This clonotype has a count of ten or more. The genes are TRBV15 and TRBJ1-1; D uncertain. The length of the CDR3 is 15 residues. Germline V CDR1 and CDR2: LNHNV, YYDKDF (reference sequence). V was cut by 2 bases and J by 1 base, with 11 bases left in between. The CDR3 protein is CATSRPFSANTEAFF. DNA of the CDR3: TGTGCCACCAGCAGACCCTTCTCGGCGAACACTGAAGCTTTCTTT.

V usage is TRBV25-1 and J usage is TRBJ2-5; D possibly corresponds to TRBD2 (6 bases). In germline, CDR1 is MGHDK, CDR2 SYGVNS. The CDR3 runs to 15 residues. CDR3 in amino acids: CARGQGSGDLETQYF. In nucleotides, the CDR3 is TGTGCTAGAGGTCAAGGGTCGGGGGACCTCGAGACCCAGTACTTC.

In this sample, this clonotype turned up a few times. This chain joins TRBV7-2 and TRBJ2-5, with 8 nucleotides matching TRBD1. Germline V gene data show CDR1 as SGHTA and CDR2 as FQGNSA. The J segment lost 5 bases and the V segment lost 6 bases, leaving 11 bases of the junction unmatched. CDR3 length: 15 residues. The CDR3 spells CASSLGQGRAETQYF. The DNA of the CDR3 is TGTGCCAGCAGTCTTGGACAGGGAAGGGCGGAGACCCAGTACTTC.

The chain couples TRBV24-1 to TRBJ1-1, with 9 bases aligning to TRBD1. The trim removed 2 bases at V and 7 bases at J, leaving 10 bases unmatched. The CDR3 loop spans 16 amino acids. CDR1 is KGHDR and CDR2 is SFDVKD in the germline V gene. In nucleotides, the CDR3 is TGTGCCACCAGTGATTCTCCGGGACAGGGTGGGGATGAAGCTTTCTTT. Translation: CATSDSPGQGGDEAFF.

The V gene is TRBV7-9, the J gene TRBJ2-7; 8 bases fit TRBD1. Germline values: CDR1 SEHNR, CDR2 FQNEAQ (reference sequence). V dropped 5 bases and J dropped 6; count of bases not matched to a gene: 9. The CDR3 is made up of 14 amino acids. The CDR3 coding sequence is TGTGCCAGCAGCCCACAGGGGGATAATCGCGAGCAGTACTTC. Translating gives CASSPQGDNREQYF.

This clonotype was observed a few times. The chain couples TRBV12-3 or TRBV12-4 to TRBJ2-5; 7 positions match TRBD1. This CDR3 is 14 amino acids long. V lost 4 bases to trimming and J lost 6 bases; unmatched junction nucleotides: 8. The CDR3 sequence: CASSYSFRGKTQYF. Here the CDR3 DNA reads TGTGCCAGCAGTTACTCGTTCAGGGGGAAGACCCAGTACTTC.

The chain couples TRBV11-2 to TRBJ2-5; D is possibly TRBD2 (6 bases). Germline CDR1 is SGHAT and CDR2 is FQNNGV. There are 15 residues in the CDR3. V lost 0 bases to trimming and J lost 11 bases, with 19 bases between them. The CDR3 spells CASSLDGSGGIGQYF. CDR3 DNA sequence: TGTGCCAGCAGCTTAGATGGTTCCGGGGGAATCGGGCAGTACTTC.

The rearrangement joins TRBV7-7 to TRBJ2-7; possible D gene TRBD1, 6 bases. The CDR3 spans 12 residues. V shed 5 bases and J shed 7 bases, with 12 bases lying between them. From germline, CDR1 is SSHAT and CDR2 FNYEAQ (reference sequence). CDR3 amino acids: CASSGTGFEQYF. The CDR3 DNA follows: TGTGCCAGCAGCGGAACAGGGTTTGAGCAGTACTTC.

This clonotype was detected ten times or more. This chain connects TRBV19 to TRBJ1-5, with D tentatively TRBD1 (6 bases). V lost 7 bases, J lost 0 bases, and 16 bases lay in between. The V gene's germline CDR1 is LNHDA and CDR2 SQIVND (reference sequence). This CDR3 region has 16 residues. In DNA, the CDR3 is TGTGCCAGTACTAGGACGGGGGACATTAGCAATCAGCCCCAGCATTTT. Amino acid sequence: CASTRTGDISNQPQHF.

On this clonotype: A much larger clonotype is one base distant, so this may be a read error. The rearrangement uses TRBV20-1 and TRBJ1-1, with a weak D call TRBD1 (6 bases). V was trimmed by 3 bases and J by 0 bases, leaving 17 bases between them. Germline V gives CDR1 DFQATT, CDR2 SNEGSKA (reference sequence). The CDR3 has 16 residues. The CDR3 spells CSASPVRGPMNTEAFF. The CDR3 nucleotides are TGCAGTGCTAGCCCCGTCAGGGGCCCCATGAACACTGAAGCTTTCTTT.

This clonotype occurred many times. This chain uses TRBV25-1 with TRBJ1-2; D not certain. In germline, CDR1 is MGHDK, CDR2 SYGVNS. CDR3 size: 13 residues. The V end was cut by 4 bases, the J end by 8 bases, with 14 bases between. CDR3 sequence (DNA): TGTGCCAGCAGTGGGACGGACCCCCTCGGCTACACCTTC. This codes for CASSGTDPLGYTF.

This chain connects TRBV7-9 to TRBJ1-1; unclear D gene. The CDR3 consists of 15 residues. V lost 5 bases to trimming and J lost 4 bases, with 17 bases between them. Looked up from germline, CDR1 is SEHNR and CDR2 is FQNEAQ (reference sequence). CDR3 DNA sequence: TGTGCCAGCAGCCGAATAGGGCAGAGGCGCACTGAAGCTTTCTTT. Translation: CASSRIGQRRTEAFF.

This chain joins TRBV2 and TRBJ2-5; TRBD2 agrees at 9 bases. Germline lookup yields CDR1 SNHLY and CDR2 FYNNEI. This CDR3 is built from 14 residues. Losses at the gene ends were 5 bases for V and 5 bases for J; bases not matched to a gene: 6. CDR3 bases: TGTGCCAGCAGTATAGCGGGAGCTACCGAGACCCAGTACTTC. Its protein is CASSIAGATETQYF.

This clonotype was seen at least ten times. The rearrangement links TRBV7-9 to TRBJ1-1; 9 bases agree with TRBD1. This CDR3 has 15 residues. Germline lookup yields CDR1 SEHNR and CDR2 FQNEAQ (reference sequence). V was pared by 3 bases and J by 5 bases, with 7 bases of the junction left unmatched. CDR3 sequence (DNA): TGTGCCAGCAGCTTCGCACAGGGGGCTGGTACTGAAGCTTTCTTT. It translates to CASSFAQGAGTEAFF. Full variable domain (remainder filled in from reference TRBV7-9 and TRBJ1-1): DTGVSQNPRHKITKRGQNVTFRCDPISEHNRLYWYRQTLGQGPEFLTYFQNEAQLEKSRLLSDRFSAERPKGSFSTLEIQRTEQGDSAMYLCASSFAQGAGTEAFFGQGTRLTVV.

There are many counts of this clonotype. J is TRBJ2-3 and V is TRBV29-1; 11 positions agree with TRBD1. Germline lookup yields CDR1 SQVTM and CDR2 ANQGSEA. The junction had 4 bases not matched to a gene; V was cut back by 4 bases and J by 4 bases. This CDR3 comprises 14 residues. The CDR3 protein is CSVGGQGASDTQYF. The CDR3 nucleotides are TGCAGCGTTGGCGGACAGGGGGCCTCAGATACGCAGTATTTT.

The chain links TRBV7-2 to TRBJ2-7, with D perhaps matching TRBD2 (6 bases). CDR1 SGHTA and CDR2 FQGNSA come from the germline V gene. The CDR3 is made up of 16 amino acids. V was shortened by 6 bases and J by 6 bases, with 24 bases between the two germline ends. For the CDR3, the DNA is TGTGCCAGCAGTTACTCCCCTACCCGGGGGAGAGGCGAGCAGTACTTC. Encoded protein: CASSYSPTRGRGEQYF. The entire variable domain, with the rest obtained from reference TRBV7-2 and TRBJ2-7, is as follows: GAGVSQSPSNKVTEKGKDVELRCDPISGHTALYWYRQSLGQGLEFLIYFQGNSAPDKSGLPSDRFSAERTGGSVSTLTIQRTQQEDSAVYLCASSYSPTRGRGEQYFGPGTRLTVT.

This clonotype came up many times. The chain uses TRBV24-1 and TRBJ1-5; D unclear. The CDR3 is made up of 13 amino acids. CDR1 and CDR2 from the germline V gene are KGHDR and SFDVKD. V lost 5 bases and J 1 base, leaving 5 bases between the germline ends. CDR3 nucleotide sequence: TGTGCCACCAGTGCGAGGAGCAATCAGCCCCAGCATTTT. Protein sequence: CATSARSNQPQHF.

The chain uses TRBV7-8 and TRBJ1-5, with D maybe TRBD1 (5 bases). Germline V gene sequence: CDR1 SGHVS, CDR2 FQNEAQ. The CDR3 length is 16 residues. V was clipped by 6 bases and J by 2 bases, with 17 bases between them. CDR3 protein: CASSFFGGSGNQPQHF. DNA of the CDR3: TGTGCCAGCAGTTTCTTCGGGGGGTCCGGCAATCAGCCCCAGCATTTT.

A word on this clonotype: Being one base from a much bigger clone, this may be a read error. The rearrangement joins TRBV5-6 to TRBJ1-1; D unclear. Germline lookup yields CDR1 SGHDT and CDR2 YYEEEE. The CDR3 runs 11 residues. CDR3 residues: CAGSNGPGAFF. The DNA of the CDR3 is TGTGCCGGCAGCAACGGACCTGGAGCTTTCTTT.

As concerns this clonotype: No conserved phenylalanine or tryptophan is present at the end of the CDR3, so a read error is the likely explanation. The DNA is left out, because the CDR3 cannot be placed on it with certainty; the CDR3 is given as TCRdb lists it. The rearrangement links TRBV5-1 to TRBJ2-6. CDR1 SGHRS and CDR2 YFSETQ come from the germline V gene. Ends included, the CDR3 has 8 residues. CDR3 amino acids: CASSLTLS.

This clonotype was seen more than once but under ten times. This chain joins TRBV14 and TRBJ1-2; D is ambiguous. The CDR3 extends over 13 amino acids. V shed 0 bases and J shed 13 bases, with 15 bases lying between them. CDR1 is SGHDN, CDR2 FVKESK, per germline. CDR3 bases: TGTGCCAGCAGCCAAGAGCGGCAGTCGTCTGTCACCTTC. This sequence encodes CASSQERQSSVTF.

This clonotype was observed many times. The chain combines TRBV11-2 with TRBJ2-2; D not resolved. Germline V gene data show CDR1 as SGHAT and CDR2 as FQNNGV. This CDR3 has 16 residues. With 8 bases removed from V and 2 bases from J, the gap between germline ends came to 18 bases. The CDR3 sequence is CASQGPPGVNTGELFF. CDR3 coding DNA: TGTGCCAGCCAAGGCCCCCCAGGAGTAAACACCGGGGAGCTGTTTTTT. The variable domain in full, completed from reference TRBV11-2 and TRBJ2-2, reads EAGVAQSPRYKIIEKRQSVAFWCNPISGHATLYWYQQILGQGPKLLIQFQNNGVVDDSQLPKDRFSAERLKGVDSTLKIQPAKLEDSAVYLCASQGPPGVNTGELFFGEGSRLTVL.

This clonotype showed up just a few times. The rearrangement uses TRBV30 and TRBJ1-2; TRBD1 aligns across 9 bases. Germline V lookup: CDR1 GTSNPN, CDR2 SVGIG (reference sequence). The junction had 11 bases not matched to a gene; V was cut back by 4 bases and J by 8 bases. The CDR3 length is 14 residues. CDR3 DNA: TGTGCCTGGACAAACAGGGGGCTTTGGCACGGCTACACCTTC. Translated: CAWTNRGLWHGYTF.

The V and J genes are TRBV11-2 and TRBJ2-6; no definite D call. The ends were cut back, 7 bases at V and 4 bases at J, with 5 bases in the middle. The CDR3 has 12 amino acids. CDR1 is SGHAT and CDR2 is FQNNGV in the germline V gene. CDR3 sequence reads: CASIAGANVLTF. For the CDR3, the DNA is TGTGCCAGCATAGCAGGGGCCAACGTCCTGACTTTC.

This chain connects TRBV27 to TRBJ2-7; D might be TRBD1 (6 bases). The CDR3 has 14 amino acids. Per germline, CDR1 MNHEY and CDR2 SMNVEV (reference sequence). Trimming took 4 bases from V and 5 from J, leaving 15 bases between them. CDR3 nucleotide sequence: TGTGCCAGCAGTTCCCCAGGGGCCGGCCACGAGCAGTACTTC. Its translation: CASSSPGAGHEQYF.

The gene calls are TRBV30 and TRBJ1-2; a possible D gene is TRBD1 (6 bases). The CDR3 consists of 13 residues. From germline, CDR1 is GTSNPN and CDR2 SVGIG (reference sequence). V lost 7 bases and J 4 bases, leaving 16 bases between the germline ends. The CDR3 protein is CAYYRDIGYGYTF. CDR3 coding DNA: TGTGCCTACTACAGGGATATAGGCTATGGCTACACCTTC.

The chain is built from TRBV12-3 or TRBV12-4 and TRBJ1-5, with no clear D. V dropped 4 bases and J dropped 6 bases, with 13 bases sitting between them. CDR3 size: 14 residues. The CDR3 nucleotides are TGTGCCAGCAGTTACCTGGTGGGGAGTCAGCCCCAGCATTTT. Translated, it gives CASSYLVGSQPQHF.

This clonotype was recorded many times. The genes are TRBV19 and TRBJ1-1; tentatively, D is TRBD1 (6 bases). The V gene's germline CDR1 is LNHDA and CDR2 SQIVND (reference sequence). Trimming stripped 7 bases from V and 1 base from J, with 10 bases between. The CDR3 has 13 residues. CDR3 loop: CASTLTGNTEAFF. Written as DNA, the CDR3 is TGTGCCAGTACCCTGACAGGGAACACTGAAGCTTTCTTT.

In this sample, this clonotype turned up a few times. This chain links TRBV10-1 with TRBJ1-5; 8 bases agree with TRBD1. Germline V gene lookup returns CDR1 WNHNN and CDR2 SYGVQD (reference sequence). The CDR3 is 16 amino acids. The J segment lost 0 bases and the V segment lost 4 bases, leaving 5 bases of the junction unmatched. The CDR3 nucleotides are TGCGCCAGCAGTGGCACAGGGGGTTATAGCAATCAGCCCCAGCATTTT. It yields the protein CASSGTGGYSNQPQHF.

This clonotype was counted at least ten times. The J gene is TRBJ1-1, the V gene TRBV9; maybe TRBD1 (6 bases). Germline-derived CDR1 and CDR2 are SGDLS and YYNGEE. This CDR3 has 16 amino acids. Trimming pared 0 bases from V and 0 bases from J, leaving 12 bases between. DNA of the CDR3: TGTGCCAGCAGCGTAGCCGGGGGACACGTGAACACTGAAGCTTTCTTT. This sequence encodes CASSVAGGHVNTEAFF.